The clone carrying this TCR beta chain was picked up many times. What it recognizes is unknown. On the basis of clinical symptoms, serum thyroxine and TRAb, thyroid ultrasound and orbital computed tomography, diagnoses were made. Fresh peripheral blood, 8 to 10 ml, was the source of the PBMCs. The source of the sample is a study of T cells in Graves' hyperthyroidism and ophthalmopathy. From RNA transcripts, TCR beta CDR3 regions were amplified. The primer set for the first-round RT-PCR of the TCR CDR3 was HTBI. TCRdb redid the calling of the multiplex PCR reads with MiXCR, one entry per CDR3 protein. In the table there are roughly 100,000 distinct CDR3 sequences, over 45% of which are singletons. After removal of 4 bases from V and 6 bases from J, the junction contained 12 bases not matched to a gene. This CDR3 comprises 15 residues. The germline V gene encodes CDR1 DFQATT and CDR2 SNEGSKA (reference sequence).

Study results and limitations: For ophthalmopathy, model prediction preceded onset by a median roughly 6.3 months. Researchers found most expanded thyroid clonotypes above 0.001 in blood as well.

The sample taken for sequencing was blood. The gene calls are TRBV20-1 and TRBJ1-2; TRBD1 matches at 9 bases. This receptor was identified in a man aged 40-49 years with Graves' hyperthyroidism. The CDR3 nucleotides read TGCAGTGCTAACACAGGGGGCGCTCTTACTCATGGCTACACCTTC. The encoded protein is CSANTGGALTHGYTF.